Listed below are T cell receptor beta chains from one sample, sequenced in a study of siplizumab effects on memory and regulatory T cells. The method was immunoSEQ multiplex PCR; TCRdb's version includes in-frame clones alone and lacks a portion of them. Of 70,000 to 100,000 clones in the sample, approximately 93% were seen once. The sequencing input was CD8+ T cells sorted from blood. The receptors originated from a human donor in good health. The CDR3 runs from the conserved cysteine through the conserved F or W.

>TRBV9|TRBJ1-1
CASSDRDLRAWTEAFF
>TRBV9|TRBJ2-7
CASSVAGTSSYEQYF
>TRBV5-5|TRBJ2-7
CASSLFTGYEQYF
>TRBV11-3|TRBJ2-3
CASSFYMGLESDTQYF
>TRBV5-4|TRBJ2-7
CASSLEASGGADEQYF
>TRBV25-1|TRBJ2-7
CASRGLGAYEQYF
>TRBV4-2|TRBJ2-1
CASSQDPRWLFF
>TRBV7-2|TRBJ1-1
CASSLAGGNTEAFF
>TRBV30|TRBJ2-7
CAWSSDNDYEQYF
>TRBV9|TRBJ1-2
CASSDDSGTNYGYTF
>TRBV6-1|TRBJ1-5
CASSVAGGNQPQHF
>TRBV13|TRBJ2-3
CASSTRTSAIYTDTQYF
>TRBV2|TRBJ2-1
CASRATSDSYNEQFF
>TRBV29-1|TRBJ1-4
CSVVARVEKLFF
>TRBV9|TRBJ2-5
CASSVEHSQETQYF
>TRBV6-5|TRBJ1-1
CASRAGTEAFF
>TRBV13|TRBJ2-3
CASSSFKDTQYF
>TRBV13|TRBJ2-1
CASSFPDSNEQFF
>TRBV7-9|TRBJ2-7
CASSLWDREYEQYF
>TRBV5-1|TRBJ2-1
CASSLSGVYNEQFF
>TRBV7-9|TRBJ2-1
CASSQDRQFRDEQFF
>TRBV27|TRBJ1-5
CASSSQGWGSNQPQHF
>TRBV29-1|TRBJ2-5
CSVGQGDLETQYF
>TRBV6-5|TRBJ2-7
CASSLGQVYEQYF
>TRBV4-1|TRBJ1-1
CASSQDKWGNTEAFF
>TRBV9|TRBJ2-7
CASSSGRGLIEQYF
>TRBV19|TRBJ2-5
CASSTIIAGGKETQYF
>TRBV2|TRBJ2-5
CASNSGTGQETQYF
>TRBV27|TRBJ2-1
CASNELANSYNEQFF
>TRBV11-1|TRBJ2-2
CASSIGAGGPGTGELFF
>TRBV27|TRBJ2-1
CASNRLAGSYNEQFF
>TRBV9|TRBJ2-7
CASSAGTGGYEQYF
>TRBV7-8|TRBJ1-1
CASTRGQDYTEAFF
>TRBV5-1|TRBJ1-1
CASSLGMNTEAFF
>TRBV9|TRBJ2-2
CASSGLGTGRNTGELFF
>TRBV13|TRBJ1-1
CASSLHRRTEAFF
>TRBV9|TRBJ2-1
CASSTRDSFSYNEQFF
>TRBV5-1|TRBJ2-4
CASRRDGKNIQYF
>TRBV7-2|TRBJ2-1
CASSFIGSYNEQFF
>TRBV7-6|TRBJ2-5
CASSSSPQETQYF
>TRBV27|TRBJ2-7
CASSLSKAAEQYF
>TRBV30|TRBJ2-3
CAWSTGVGADTQYF
>TRBV30|TRBJ2-7
CACRQDNYEQYF
>TRBV6-6|TRBJ2-5
CASTLGLAQETQYF
>TRBV29-1|TRBJ1-3
CSVVTDSGNTIYF
>TRBV9|TRBJ1-1
CASSAGTARGTEAFF
>TRBV5-6|TRBJ2-7
CASSLPGTSNQRGHEQYF
>TRBV9|TRBJ2-3
CASSAYSGLGGDTQYF
>TRBV2|TRBJ1-1
CASSVVLGTEAFF
>TRBV4-1|TRBJ2-5
CASSLLYQETQYF
>TRBV6-5|TRBJ1-1
CASSYAGRARSTEAFF
>TRBV6-6|TRBJ1-1
CASTENTEAFF
>TRBV7-7|TRBJ2-2
CASSYGVATGELFF
>TRBV19|TRBJ1-1
CASSSKRQNTEAFF
>TRBV5-8|TRBJ2-7
CASRPGLSTTYEQYF
>TRBV27|TRBJ2-7
CASSWASGHYEQYF
>TRBV10-1|TRBJ1-1
CASSEKGGRKAEAFF
>TRBV5-8|TRBJ1-5
CASSFPEEGDQPQHF
>TRBV7-9|TRBJ1-1
CASSLSRVATEAFF